The 19 T cell receptor beta chains below all came from one sample that was sequenced in a study of blood T cells in healthy people across ages. Alongside a J-beta primer mix, a sample-barcoded 5' primer served in a second PCR lasting roughly 6 to 11 cycles. From the 5' RACE reads, TCRdb called clonotypes with MiXCR, one entry per CDR3 protein. The repertoire holds about 1.4 million distinct CDR3 sequences, approximately 59% seen once, with 6.5% to 8.5% in the top ten. The material sequenced was blood. The receptors derive from a man aged 18 to 29 in good health.

In this sample, this clonotype turned up many times. The J gene is TRBJ2-7, the V gene TRBV15; D gene uncertain. V was trimmed by 10 bases and J by 3 bases, leaving 10 bases between them. Germline V gene data show CDR1 as LNHNV and CDR2 as YYDKDF (reference sequence). This CDR3 is built from 11 residues. The CDR3 sequence is CANEPDYEQYF. The DNA for the CDR3 is TGTGCCAACGAGCCGGACTACGAGCAGTACTTC.

V usage is TRBV29-1 and J usage is TRBJ2-7; TRBD1 aligns across 7 bases. This CDR3 is built from 15 residues. Germline CDR1 is SQVTM and CDR2 is ANQGSEA. V dropped 6 bases and J dropped 2; count of bases not matched to a gene: 13. Written as DNA, the CDR3 is TGCAGCGTCGCCGATACGGGACAGCCGACCTACGAGCAGTACTTC. As protein: CSVADTGQPTYEQYF.

This clonotype was observed a few times. The chain uses TRBV12-3 or TRBV12-4 and TRBJ2-3; D gene unclear. V shed 3 bases and J shed 0 bases, with 7 bases lying between them. This CDR3 comprises 14 residues. The CDR3 loop reads CASSFWPSTDTQYF. The DNA of the CDR3 is TGTGCCAGCAGTTTCTGGCCCAGCACAGATACGCAGTATTTT.

The chain recombines TRBV20-1 with TRBJ2-2; 11 bases match TRBD2. There are 18 residues in the CDR3. V was clipped by 2 bases and J by 2 bases; unmatched bases: 10. Germline V gene sequence: CDR1 DFQATT, CDR2 SNEGSKA (reference sequence). CDR3 DNA: TGCAGTGCTAGAAGAGAGACTAGCGGGAATAGAAACACCGGGGAGCTGTTTTTT. Protein product: CSARRETSGNRNTGELFF.

The chain recombines TRBV28 with TRBJ2-7; 9 positions match TRBD1. CDR1 and CDR2 (germline): MDHEN, SYDVKM. The CDR3 extends over 16 amino acids. V shed 5 bases, J shed 4 bases, and the junction held 12 bases outside the gene matches. The CDR3 reads CASSTETGTGRYEQYF. CDR3 bases: TGTGCCAGCAGTACGGAAACCGGGACAGGGAGGTACGAGCAGTACTTC.

The chain joins TRBV5-1 to TRBJ2-1; TRBD2 is a possible D gene (6 bases). The CDR3 runs 14 residues. Germline V gene lookup returns CDR1 SGHRS and CDR2 YFSETQ. Trimming took 4 bases from V and 7 from J, leaving 15 bases between them. CDR3: CASSPRGGENEQFF. The CDR3 region has the DNA TGCGCCAGCAGCCCCCGAGGAGGGGAGAATGAGCAGTTCTTC.

The J gene is TRBJ2-1, the V gene TRBV14, with TRBD2 as a possible D gene (6 bases). The CDR3 length is 14 residues. Trimming stripped 5 bases from V and 6 bases from J, with 14 bases between. The V gene's germline CDR1 is SGHDN and CDR2 FVKESK. This CDR3 is CASSIRDWGNEQFF. Written as DNA, the CDR3 is TGTGCCAGCAGCATCCGGGACTGGGGCAATGAGCAGTTCTTC.

The chain combines TRBV5-1 with TRBJ1-1; D remains unclear. The CDR3 runs 15 residues. Trimming cost V 1 base and J 1 base, with 11 bases left between them. Germline lookup yields CDR1 SGHRS and CDR2 YFSETQ. CDR3 protein: CASSLIVEGNTEAFF. The CDR3 coding sequence is TGCGCCAGCAGCTTGATAGTGGAGGGGAACACTGAAGCTTTCTTT.

This chain joins TRBV29-1 and TRBJ2-1, with unresolved D. From germline, CDR1 is SQVTM and CDR2 ANQGSEA. V was trimmed by 8 bases and J by 3 bases, leaving 11 bases between them. The CDR3 length is 12 residues. The CDR3 reads CSLKGIYNEQFF. CDR3 in DNA: TGCAGCCTGAAGGGCATCTACAATGAGCAGTTCTTC.

This chain links TRBV7-9 with TRBJ1-6, with TRBD1 as a possible D gene (6 bases). The CDR3 runs to 19 residues. From germline, CDR1 is SEHNR and CDR2 FQNEAQ (reference sequence). Trimming shortened V by 5 bases and J by 0 bases, and 20 bases separated the two germline ends. The CDR3 region is CASSLPIAGASSYNSPLHF. The CDR3 region has the DNA TGTGCCAGCAGCCTCCCAATCGCAGGGGCCAGCTCCTATAATTCACCCCTCCACTTT. Based on the CDR3 plus reference TRBV7-9 and TRBJ1-6, the full variable domain is DTGVSQNPRHKITKRGQNVTFRCDPISEHNRLYWYRQTLGQGPEFLTYFQNEAQLEKSRLLSDRFSAERPKGSFSTLEIQRTEQGDSAMYLCASSLPIAGASSYNSPLHFGNGTRLTVT.

V and J are TRBV7-2 and TRBJ2-1; TRBD1 is a possible D gene (5 bases). Germline V gene lookup returns CDR1 SGHTA and CDR2 FQGNSA. Trimming left V 5 bases short and J 5 bases short, with 16 bases between. This CDR3 has 15 residues. The CDR3 nucleotides are TGTGCCAGCAGCCTCAGGTGGGGCGATAACAATGAGCAGTTCTTC. It translates to CASSLRWGDNNEQFF.

The rearrangement uses TRBV7-9 and TRBJ2-1; 10 bases match TRBD2. Trimming cost V 6 bases and J 3 bases; bases outside gene matches: 8. The CDR3 is 16 residues long. Germline CDR1 SEHNR, CDR2 FQNEAQ (reference sequence). This CDR3 reads CASSSTAGGLYNEQFF. CDR3 DNA sequence: TGTGCCAGCAGTTCAACAGCGGGGGGGCTCTACAATGAGCAGTTCTTC.

The V call is TRBV28, the J call TRBJ2-2, with D possibly matching TRBD2 (7 bases). This CDR3 spans 13 amino acids. V lost 7 bases to trimming and J lost 6 bases, with 12 bases between them. The germline V gene encodes CDR1 MDHEN and CDR2 SYDVKM. The CDR3: CASKEGGPGELFF. The CDR3 bases are TGTGCCAGCAAAGAGGGGGGGCCCGGGGAGCTGTTTTTT. The full variable domain, its missing parts supplied by reference TRBV28 and TRBJ2-2, is DVKVTQSSRYLVKRTGEKVFLECVQDMDHENMFWYRQDPGLGLRLIYFSYDVKMKEKGDIPEGYSVSREKKERFSLILESASTNQTSMYLCASKEGGPGELFFGEGSRLTVL.

The CDR3 bases are TGTGCCAGCAGCTCTAGACCGATCAGGGTCCCCTATGGCTACACCTTC. It is translated as CASSSRPIRVPYGYTF. The chain employs TRBV6-5 and TRBJ1-2; the D gene is possibly TRBD1 (5 bases). The CDR3 is made up of 16 amino acids. The V end lost 6 bases, the J end lost 4 bases, and 21 bases lay between the germline ends. Germline V CDR1 and CDR2: MNHEY, SVGAGI.

V and J are TRBV20-1 and TRBJ2-3; 10 positions match TRBD2. The V and J ends lost 3 bases and 11 bases, in that order; junction bases with no gene match: 8. The CDR3 runs 13 residues. Germline assignment: CDR1 DFQATT and CDR2 SNEGSKA (reference sequence). For the CDR3, the DNA is TGCAGTGCTAGCGCTAGCGGGGGAGAGGTGCAGTATTTT. As protein: CSASASGGEVQYF.

The chain joins TRBV5-6 to TRBJ2-1, with a tentative D call TRBD2 (6 bases). V was pared by 5 bases and J by 2 bases, with 14 bases between. The germline CDR1 and CDR2 sequences are SGHDT and YYEEEE. This CDR3 has 15 residues. CDR3 coding DNA: TGTGCCAGCAGGGAGAGGGGAGGTCCCTACAATGAGCAGTTCTTC. Translating it yields CASRERGGPYNEQFF.

This clonotype was counted a few times. The chain uses TRBV5-1 and TRBJ2-1; no clear D. Germline CDR1 and CDR2: SGHRS and YFSETQ. CDR3 length equals 15 residues. Trimming took off 0 bases at V and 4 bases at J, with 11 bases between the two ends. The CDR3 DNA is TGCGCCAGCAGCTTGGAGGTTACTACATACAATGAGCAGTTCTTC. It is translated as CASSLEVTTYNEQFF. The whole variable domain, remainder taken from reference TRBV5-1 and TRBJ2-1, is KAGVTQTPRYLIKTRGQQVTLSCSPISGHRSVSWYQQTPGQGLQFLFEYFSETQRNKGNFPGRFSGRQFSNSRSEMNVSTLELGDSALYLCASSLEVTTYNEQFFGPGTRLTVL.

CDR3 sequence reads: CASTSRVETQYF. The CDR3 DNA reads TGTGCCAGCACCTCACGGGTGGAGACCCAGTACTTC. V gene TRBV2 combines with J gene TRBJ2-7, with D hard to call. The J call could be wrong; TRBJ2-5 is a better fit for the DNA end. This CDR3 has 12 amino acids. Per germline, CDR1 SNHLY and CDR2 FYNNEI.

This clonotype was picked up a small number of times. This sequence joins TRBV6-5 and TRBJ2-1, with D possibly called TRBD1 or TRBD2 (5 bases each). V gave up 4 bases and J gave up 0 bases, with 13 bases separating them. This CDR3 spans 16 amino acids. Looked up from germline, CDR1 is MNHEY and CDR2 is SVGAGI. CDR3 bases: TGTGCCAGCAGTTCCAGGGACGTAAGCTCCTACAATGAGCAGTTCTTC. As protein: CASSSRDVSSYNEQFF.